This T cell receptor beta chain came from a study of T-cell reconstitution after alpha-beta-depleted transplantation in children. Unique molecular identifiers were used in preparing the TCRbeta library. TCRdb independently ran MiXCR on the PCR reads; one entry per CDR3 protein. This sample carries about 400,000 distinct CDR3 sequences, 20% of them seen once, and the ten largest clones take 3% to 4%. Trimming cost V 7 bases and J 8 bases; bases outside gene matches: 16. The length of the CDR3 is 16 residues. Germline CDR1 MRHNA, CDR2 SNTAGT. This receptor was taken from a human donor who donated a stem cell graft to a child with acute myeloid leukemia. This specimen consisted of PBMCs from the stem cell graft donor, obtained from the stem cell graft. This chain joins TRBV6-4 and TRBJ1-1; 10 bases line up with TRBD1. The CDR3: CASKGCDRGRLSEAFF. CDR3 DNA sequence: TGTGCCAGCAAGGGCTGCGACAGGGGGCGTTTATCCGAAGCTTTCTTT.